The 15 T cell receptor beta chains presented below share a single source sample, sequenced in a study of shared clonotypes between healthy human individuals. This table comes from immunoSEQ multiplex PCR, and its TCRdb copy is limited to in-frame clones, with some not included. The top ten hold roughly 0.42% of the sample, which has 1.5 million to 1.9 million clones, 95% to 99% seen once. Specimen: naive CD4+ T cells sorted from blood. Subset of the sample: CD45RA+ positively selected. These receptors were taken from a man younger than 45 in good health.

The rearrangement links TRBV27 to TRBJ2-7, with D maybe TRBD1 (6 bases). V was clipped by 6 bases and J by 2 bases, with 14 bases between them. The germline V gene encodes CDR1 MNHEY and CDR2 SMNVEV (reference sequence). This CDR3 spans 14 amino acids. CDR3 loop: CASSRGSRTYEQYF. For the CDR3, the DNA is TGTGCCAGCAGCAGGGGCTCGAGAACCTACGAGCAGTACTTC.

The rearrangement uses TRBV5-5 and TRBJ2-1; D not certain. The CDR3 is 13 residues long. Germline CDR1 is SGHKS and CDR2 is YYEKEE (reference sequence). Trimming shortened V by 0 bases and J by 2 bases, and 3 bases separated the two germline ends. CDR3 residues: CASSLDPYNEQFF. Written as DNA, the CDR3 is TGTGCCAGCAGCTTGGACCCCTACAATGAGCAGTTCTTC.

The chain is built from TRBV14 and TRBJ2-7; D is possibly TRBD2 (5 bases). Trimming removed 4 bases from V and 3 bases from J, with 16 bases in between. CDR3 length: 15 residues. Germline V gene sequence: CDR1 SGHDN, CDR2 FVKESK. The chain's CDR3 is CASSLSLDLNYEQYF. For the CDR3, the DNA is TGTGCCAGCAGCCTTTCCTTGGACTTGAACTACGAGCAGTACTTC. The whole variable domain, filled in from reference TRBV14 and TRBJ2-7, reads EAGVTQFPSHSVIEKGQTVTLRCDPISGHDNLYWYRRVMGKEIKFLLHFVKESKQDESGMPNNRFLAERTGGTYSTLKVQPAELEDSGVYFCASSLSLDLNYEQYFGPGTRLTVT.

The rearrangement uses TRBV18 and TRBJ2-3; D not certain. The ends were cut back, 3 bases at V and 4 bases at J, with 14 bases in the middle. The CDR3 consists of 15 residues. Germline V gene lookup returns CDR1 KGHSH and CDR2 LQKENI. This CDR3 reads CASSPGPVVSDTQYF. The CDR3 DNA is TGTGCCAGCTCACCGGGCCCGGTGGTATCAGATACGCAGTATTTT.

This sequence joins TRBV7-8 and TRBJ2-3; D remains ambiguous. V was cut by 5 bases and J by 0 bases, with 15 bases left in between. The CDR3 runs to 16 residues. The germline V gene encodes CDR1 SGHVS and CDR2 FQNEAQ. The CDR3 DNA sequence: TGTGCCAGCAGCCCCCAACAGCGACTTAGCACAGATACGCAGTATTTT. Its translation: CASSPQQRLSTDTQYF.

The chain combines TRBV30 with TRBJ2-2; 9 bases line up with TRBD1. The CDR3 covers 17 residues. CDR1 is GTSNPN and CDR2 is SVGIG in the germline V gene (reference sequence). V shed 3 bases and J 2 bases; nucleotides not matched to a gene: 10. In nucleotides, the CDR3 is TGTGCCTGGAGCAGAAAGTACAGGGGGCGAAACACCGGGGAGCTGTTTTTT. This codes for CAWSRKYRGRNTGELFF.

In DNA, the CDR3 is TGTGCCAGCTCACCTCGGCGCCCAAGCACAGATACGCAGTATTTT. Its protein product is CASSPRRPSTDTQYF. This chain joins TRBV18 and TRBJ2-3; D remains unclear. Germline lookup yields CDR1 KGHSH and CDR2 LQKENI. The CDR3 is 15 amino acids. Trimming cost V 3 bases and J 0 bases, with 10 bases left between them.

The rearrangement links TRBV25-1 to TRBJ1-4, with 10 bases lining up with TRBD1. The V gene end was trimmed by 4 bases and the J gene end by 5 bases; junction bases not matched to a gene: 1. Germline loops: CDR1 MGHDK, CDR2 SYGVNS. The CDR3 is 14 amino acids. For the CDR3, the DNA is TGTGCCAGCAGTGTGGGACAGGGGAATGAAAAACTGTTTTTT. It translates to CASSVGQGNEKLFF.

This clone was seen only once. The chain combines TRBV29-1 with TRBJ1-3; no reliable D call. The CDR3 runs 11 residues. The germline V gene has CDR1 SQVTM and CDR2 ANQGSEA. Deletions cut 8 bases from V and 1 base from J, with 6 bases between. CDR3 in DNA: TGCAGCTTCCTTTCTGGAAACACCATATATTTT. Translating it yields CSFLSGNTIYF.

This clone came up once. V is TRBV7-2 and J is TRBJ2-7, with D unresolved. The CDR3 loop spans 16 amino acids. Germline V gene lookup returns CDR1 SGHTA and CDR2 FQGNSA. Trimming took 1 base from V and 4 from J, leaving 17 bases between them. Here the CDR3 DNA reads TGTGCCAGCAGCTTAGGGGTTCGGGTTTTTGGGTACGAGCAGTACTTC. It translates to CASSLGVRVFGYEQYF.

J is TRBJ1-1 and V is TRBV11-2; possibly TRBD1 for D (5 bases). Germline-derived CDR1 and CDR2 are SGHAT and FQNNGV. The CDR3 totals 15 residues. Trimming took off 4 bases at V and 1 base at J, with 13 bases between the two ends. CDR3 region: CASSSPGRKNTEAFF. In DNA, the CDR3 is TGTGCCAGCAGCTCCCCGGGACGGAAGAACACTGAAGCTTTCTTT.

The chain has TRBV7-2 and TRBJ1-5; no reliable D call. In germline, CDR1 is SGHTA, CDR2 FQGNSA. V was cut by 5 bases and J by 6 bases, with 17 bases left in between. The CDR3 runs to 15 residues. CDR3 region: CASSPQRALGQPQHF. In DNA form, the CDR3 reads TGTGCCAGCAGCCCACAGAGGGCCCTAGGTCAGCCCCAGCATTTT. The full variable domain, rest sourced from reference TRBV7-2 and TRBJ1-5, is GAGVSQSPSNKVTEKGKDVELRCDPISGHTALYWYRQSLGQGLEFLIYFQGNSAPDKSGLPSDRFSAERTGGSVSTLTIQRTQQEDSAVYLCASSPQRALGQPQHFGDGTRLSIL.

The CDR3 protein is CASRQITQETQYF. CDR3 bases: TGTGCCAGCAGACAGATTACCCAAGAGACCCAGTACTTC. The chain has TRBV11-2 and TRBJ2-5, with no clear D. The CDR3 is made up of 13 amino acids. Per the germline V gene, CDR1 is SGHAT and CDR2 is FQNNGV. V was pared by 6 bases and J by 1 base, with 9 bases between.

The V call is TRBV27, the J call TRBJ2-1; D ambiguous. The germline CDR1 and CDR2 sequences are MNHEY and SMNVEV (reference sequence). Trimming pared 3 bases from V and 9 bases from J, leaving 18 bases between. The CDR3 covers 15 residues. This chain's CDR3 is CASSFGWVALGEQFF. The CDR3 nucleotides read TGTGCCAGCAGTTTCGGTTGGGTAGCACTTGGTGAGCAGTTCTTC.

The rearrangement links TRBV7-8 to TRBJ1-1, with unresolved D. This CDR3 has 13 amino acids. The germline CDR1 and CDR2 sequences are SGHVS and FQNEAQ. Trimming took off 5 bases at V and 6 bases at J, with 13 bases between the two ends. CDR3 DNA: TGTGCCAGCAGCCGCCCCTTGGCCGCTGAAGCTTTCTTT. Translating it yields CASSRPLAAEAFF.